This is a list of T cell receptor beta chains from one sample in a study of regulatory T cells in long-lasting Graves disease. One entry per CDR3 protein results from TCRdb running MiXCR on the multiplex PCR reads. The sample shows hundreds of thousands of distinct CDR3 sequences, 16% of them seen only once. This same sample was also part of a study on T cells in Graves' hyperthyroidism and ophthalmopathy.

This material consisted of peripheral blood mononuclear cells (PBMCs), taken at new diagnosis, from a patient treated with antithyroid drugs. The receptors originated from a man aged 35-49 years with Graves disease. The CDR3 runs from the conserved cysteine through the conserved F or W. D genes are given only for firm matches. Rows may omit the clone size; those that give it use once, few, many or a size class.

>TRBJ2-5|-|many|TRBV2
CASSKAAGQWKETQYF
TGTGCCAGCTCCAAAGCTGCGGGACAGTGGAAAGAGACCCAGTACTTC
>TRBJ2-1|-|many|TRBV27
CASSARGPSYNEQFF
TGTGCCAGCAGTGCGCGGGGGCCGTCCTACAATGAGCAGTTCTTC
>TRBJ1-2|-|many|TRBV5-6
CASSLGRDYGYTF
TGTGCCAGCAGCTTGGGCAGGGACTATGGCTACACCTTC
>TRBJ2-5|-|many|TRBV18
CASSPPGPKQETQYF
TGTGCCAGCTCACCACCGGGACCCAAACAAGAGACCCAGTACTTC
>TRBJ1-1|-|many|TRBV7-3
CASSLQAATEAFF
TGTGCCAGCAGCCTACAGGCCGCCACTGAAGCTTTCTTT
>TRBJ2-5|TRBD2|many|TRBV27
CASSTGTSGETQYF
TGTGCCAGCAGTACCGGGACTAGTGGTGAGACCCAGTACTTC
>TRBJ1-2|-|many|TRBV29-1
CSVVFLGPHGYTF
TGCAGCGTTGTTTTTCTAGGGCCACATGGCTACACCTTC
>TRBJ1-2|TRBD1|many|TRBV18
CASSPELHRGGYTF
TGTGCCAGCTCACCAGAGTTACACAGGGGCGGCTACACCTTC
>TRBJ2-6|-|few|TRBV5-1
CASSFGQPSGANVLTF
TGCGCCAGCAGCTTCGGACAGCCCTCTGGGGCCAACGTCCTGACTTTC
>TRBJ1-6|TRBD1|few|TRBV5-1
CASSPDRATYNSPLHF
TGCGCCAGCAGCCCCGACAGGGCCACCTATAATTCACCCCTCCACTTT
>TRBJ2-2|-|many|TRBV7-9
CASISGNTGELFF
TGTGCCAGCATCTCAGGGAACACCGGGGAGCTGTTTTTT
>TRBJ1-5|-|-|TRBV11-2
CASSLTGVNQPQHF
TGTGCCAGCAGCTTAACGGGGGTCAATCAGCCCCAGCATTTT
>TRBJ2-3|TRBD1|-|TRBV9
CASSVAGQVRDTQYF
TGTGCCAGCAGCGTAGCGGGACAGGTCAGAGATACGCAGTATTTT
>TRBJ2-2|TRBD2|-|TRBV7-7
CASSPRGGLPGELFF
TGTGCTAGCAGCCCCCGGGGGGGGCTCCCGGGGGAGCTGTTTTTT
>TRBJ2-7|-|few|TRBV5-1
CASSSGPEEYF
TGCGCCAGCAGCTCCGGACCCGAAGAGTACTTC
>TRBJ2-7|TRBD1|few|TRBV9
CASSVGGTAGLEQYF
TGTGCCAGCAGCGTAGGGGGGACAGCCGGCCTCGAGCAGTACTTC
>TRBJ1-5|-|many|TRBV20-1
CSAQLLGARNQPQHF
TGCAGTGCCCAGCTCTTGGGGGCTCGGAATCAGCCCCAGCATTTT
>TRBJ2-7|-|many|TRBV11-3
CASSLGPMYGRDEQYF
TGTGCCAGCAGCTTAGGGCCAATGTACGGGCGGGACGAGCAGTACTTC
>TRBJ1-1|-|few|TRBV6-5
CASSYRVGSFFTEASF
TGTGCCAGCAGTTACAGGGTAGGCTCATTTTTCACTGAAGCTTCCTTT
>TRBJ2-3|-|many|TRBV7-2
CASSLVQDTQYF
TGTGCCAGCAGCTTAGTGCAAGATACGCAGTATTTT
>TRBJ2-5|TRBD2|many|TRBV24-1
CATSDAGTSEPETQYF
TGTGCCACCAGTGACGCCGGGACTAGCGAGCCAGAGACCCAGTACTTC
>TRBJ1-2|TRBD1|-|TRBV7-9
CASSRTGYGYTF
TGTGCCAGCAGCAGGACAGGCTATGGCTACACCTTC
>TRBJ2-7|-|-|TRBV6-5
CASSYWGRGRHEQYF
TGTGCCAGCAGTTACTGGGGTCGGGGTAGGCACGAGCAGTACTTC
>TRBJ2-7|TRBD1|-|TRBV10-3
CATGQVTYEQYF
TGTGCCACAGGACAGGTAACCTACGAGCAGTACTTC
>TRBJ2-3|-|-|TRBV24-1
CATSDLRDSTDTQYF
TGTGCCACCAGTGATTTGCGGGACAGCACAGATACGCAGTATTTT